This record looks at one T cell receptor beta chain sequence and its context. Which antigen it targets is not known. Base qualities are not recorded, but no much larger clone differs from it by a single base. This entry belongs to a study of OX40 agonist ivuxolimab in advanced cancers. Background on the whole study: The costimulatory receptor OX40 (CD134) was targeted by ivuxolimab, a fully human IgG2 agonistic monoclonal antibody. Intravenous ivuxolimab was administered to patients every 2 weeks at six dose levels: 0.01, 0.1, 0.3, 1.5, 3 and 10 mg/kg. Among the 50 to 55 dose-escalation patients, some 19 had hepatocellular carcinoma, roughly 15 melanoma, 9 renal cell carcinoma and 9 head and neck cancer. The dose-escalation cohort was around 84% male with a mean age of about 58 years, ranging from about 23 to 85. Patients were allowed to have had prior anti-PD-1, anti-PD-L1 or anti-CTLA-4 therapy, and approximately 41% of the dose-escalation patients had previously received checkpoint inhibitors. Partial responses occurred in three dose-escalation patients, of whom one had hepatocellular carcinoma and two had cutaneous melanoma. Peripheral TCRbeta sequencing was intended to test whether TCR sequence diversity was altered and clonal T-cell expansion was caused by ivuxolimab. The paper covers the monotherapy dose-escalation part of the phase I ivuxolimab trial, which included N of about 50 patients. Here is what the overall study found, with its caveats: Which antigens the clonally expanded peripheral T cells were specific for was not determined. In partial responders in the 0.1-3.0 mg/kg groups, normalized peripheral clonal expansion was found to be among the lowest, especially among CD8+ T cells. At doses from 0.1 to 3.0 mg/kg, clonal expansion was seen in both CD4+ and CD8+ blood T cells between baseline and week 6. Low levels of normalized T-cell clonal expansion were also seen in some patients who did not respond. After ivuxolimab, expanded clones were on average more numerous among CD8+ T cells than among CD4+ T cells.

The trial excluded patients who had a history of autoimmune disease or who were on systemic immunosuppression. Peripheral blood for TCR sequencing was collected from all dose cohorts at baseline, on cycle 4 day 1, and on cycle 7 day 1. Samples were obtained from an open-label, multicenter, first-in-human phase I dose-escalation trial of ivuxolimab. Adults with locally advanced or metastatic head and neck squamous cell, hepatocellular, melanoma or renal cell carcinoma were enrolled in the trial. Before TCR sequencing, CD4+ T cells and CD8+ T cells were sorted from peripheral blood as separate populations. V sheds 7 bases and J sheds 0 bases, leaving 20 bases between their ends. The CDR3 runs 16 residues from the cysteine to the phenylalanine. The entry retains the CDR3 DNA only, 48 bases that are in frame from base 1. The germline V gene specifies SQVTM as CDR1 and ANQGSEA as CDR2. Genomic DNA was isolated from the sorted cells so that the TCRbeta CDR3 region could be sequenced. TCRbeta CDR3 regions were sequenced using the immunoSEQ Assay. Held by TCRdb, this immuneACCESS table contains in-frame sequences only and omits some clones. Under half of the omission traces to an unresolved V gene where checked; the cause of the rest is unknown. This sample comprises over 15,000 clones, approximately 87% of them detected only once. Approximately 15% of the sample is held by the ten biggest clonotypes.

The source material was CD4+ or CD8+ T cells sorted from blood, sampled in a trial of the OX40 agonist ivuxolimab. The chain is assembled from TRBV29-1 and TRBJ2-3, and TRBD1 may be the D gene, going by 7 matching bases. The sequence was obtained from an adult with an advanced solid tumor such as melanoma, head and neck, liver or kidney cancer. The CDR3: CSGDRGGRSSTDTQYF. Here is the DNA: TGCAGCGGGGACAGAGGAGGGAGATCTAGCACAGATACGCAGTATTTT.